This T cell receptor beta chain was sequenced for a study of T cell responses to AZD1222 COVID-19 vaccine. At the level of the study: Second doses were pooled across both intervals (about 4 or about 12 weeks).

The CDR3 sequence is 14 residues long. As to this clone: The antigen is undetermined.

Regarding the study as a whole: Donor demographics were predominantly white British with a female majority; clonal diversity may be underestimated. Just 5 to 7 people given AZD1222 tested seropositive at baseline. Repertoire collection took place solely once the T cell response had peaked.

Assay: immunoSEQ multiplex PCR; the TCRdb copy retains only in-frame clones and omits some. The data show 120,000 or so clones, about 90% seen once. The chain has TRBV21-1 and TRBJ2-7; the table's D call of TRBD1 was not tested on the DNA. TRBV21-1 is deemed a pseudogene. The sequences come from peripheral blood, collected on day 0 of AZD1222 vaccination. The clonotype comes from an adult in good health. CDR3 DNA: TGTGCCAGGGGGACAGCACCTTATAACTACGAGCAGTACTTC. It is translated as CARGTAPYNYEQYF.